The clone carrying this T cell receptor (beta chain) showed up many times. Its antigen is as yet unknown. V was shortened by 1 base and J by 2 bases, with 6 bases between the two germline ends. CDR3 length: 13 residues. Germline V gene data show CDR1 as SGHRS and CDR2 as YFSETQ. Individual cDNA molecules were tagged with unique molecular identifiers. TCRdb ran MiXCR on the 5' RACE reads and lists one entry per CDR3 protein. Of tens of thousands of distinct CDR3 sequences listed, around 15% are singletons. This entry comes from a study of early T cells in non-severe SARS-CoV-2 infection. Study observations and caveats: Lookups in VDJdb leaned toward anti-spike CD8 responses and missed private and CD4 specificities.

The sequencing used whole blood, collected at baseline. The chain joins TRBV5-1 to TRBJ1-2; D possibly corresponds to TRBD1 (5 bases). The origin of this receptor is an adult who was a healthcare worker with PCR-confirmed SARS-CoV-2 infection or an uninfected control (not recorded which). The DNA of the CDR3 is TGCGCCAGCAGCTTGCCAGGGAACTATGGCTACACCTTC. It specifies CASSLPGNYGYTF. The complete variable domain, with remaining parts taken from reference TRBV5-1 and TRBJ1-2, reads KAGVTQTPRYLIKTRGQQVTLSCSPISGHRSVSWYQQTPGQGLQFLFEYFSETQRNKGNFPGRFSGRQFSNSRSEMNVSTLELGDSALYLCASSLPGNYGYTFGSGTRLTVV.